The 15 T cell receptor beta chains reported below all come from one sample, sequenced in a study of Graves' ophthalmopathy and Graves' hyperthyroidism. Amplified TCR beta CDR3 regions were obtained using RNA transcripts as template. The authors performed first-round RT-PCR with HTBI primers and then a second-round multiplex PCR. Each CDR3 protein is one row after TCRdb ran MiXCR on the multiplex PCR reads. The data show some 750,000 distinct CDR3 sequences, 35% to 50% seen once. What was sequenced was peripheral blood. These receptors were taken from an adult man with Graves' ophthalmopathy.

The chain joins TRBV12-3 or TRBV12-4 to TRBJ1-5; the D is unclear. The germline V and J ends were trimmed by 7 bases and 0 bases, with 10 bases remaining between them. The CDR3 totals 14 residues. This CDR3 reads CASTDGDSNQPQHF. Here the CDR3 DNA reads TGTGCCAGCACAGATGGGGATAGCAATCAGCCCCAGCATTTT.

This clonotype has at least ten counts. The rearrangement joins TRBV15 to TRBJ2-5; D perhaps matches TRBD1 (5 bases). CDR1 is LNHNV and CDR2 is YYDKDF in the germline V gene (reference sequence). The germline V and J ends were trimmed by 1 base and 4 bases, with 13 bases remaining between them. The CDR3 length is 15 residues. The CDR3 bases are TGTGCCACCAGCAGAGTGGTACAGGTCTTAGAGACCCAGTACTTC. Its translation: CATSRVVQVLETQYF.

This clonotype has at least ten counts. The chain has TRBV2 and TRBJ2-5; D possibly corresponds to TRBD2 (6 bases). CDR1 SNHLY and CDR2 FYNNEI come from the germline V gene. The V end was cut by 6 bases, the J end by 2 bases, with 13 bases between. This CDR3 has 14 residues. The CDR3 sequence is CASRPSGPQETQYF. CDR3 DNA sequence: TGTGCCAGCAGACCGAGCGGGCCACAAGAGACCCAGTACTTC.

This clonotype was seen many times. The chain links TRBV2 to TRBJ1-6; D might be TRBD1 (5 bases). This CDR3 contains 15 residues. V lost 4 bases to trimming and J lost 5 bases, with 12 bases between them. CDR1 is SNHLY, CDR2 FYNNEI, per germline. CDR3 protein: CASSVRGGHNSPLHF. CDR3 coding DNA: TGTGCCAGCAGTGTGAGGGGAGGGCATAATTCACCCCTCCACTTT.

J is TRBJ1-1 and V is TRBV25-1, with D tentatively TRBD1 (5 bases). The CDR3 has 17 residues. CDR1 is MGHDK, CDR2 SYGVNS, per germline. V dropped 1 base and J dropped 0 bases, with 15 bases sitting between them. The CDR3 DNA follows: TGTGCCAGCAGTGAATTGGGGAATAGGGGAATGAACACTGAAGCTTTCTTT. It translates to CASSELGNRGMNTEAFF.

On this clonotype itself: A much larger clonotype is one base distant, so this may be a read error. The missing conserved phenylalanine or tryptophan at the end of this CDR3 makes a read error likely. As DNA, the CDR3 is TGTGCCAGCAGTTTAGTAGGGACGGGCACTGAAGCTTTCTCT. It translates to CASSLVGTGTEAFS. V gene TRBV5-5 combines with J gene TRBJ1-1; maybe TRBD1 (5 bases). Looked up from germline, CDR1 is SGHKS and CDR2 is YYEKEE (reference sequence). V lost 5 bases and J lost 4, with 15 bases in between. This CDR3 region has 14 residues.

This clonotype showed up just a few times. CDR3 DNA sequence: TGCAGTGGGGAGGGGGCGAAGTTGGTTGGCTACACCTTC. As protein: CSGEGAKLVGYTF. The chain joins TRBV20-1 to TRBJ1-2, with TRBD1 matching 7 bases. Germline assignment: CDR1 DFQATT and CDR2 SNEGSKA (reference sequence). With 7 bases clipped from V and 7 bases from J, the junction kept 12 bases outside the gene matches. The CDR3 covers 13 residues.

Concerning this clonotype itself: This is likely a read error, given that the CDR3 carries no conserved phenylalanine or tryptophan at its end. The V call is TRBV20-1, the J call TRBJ1-1; no definite D call. The CDR3 consists of 14 residues. The germline gives CDR1 DFQATT, CDR2 SNEGSKA (reference sequence). Trimming shortened V by 5 bases and J by 1 base, and 14 bases separated the two germline ends. The CDR3 sequence: CSAGEGRKNTEAFT. DNA of the CDR3: TGCAGTGCTGGTGAGGGCAGGAAGAACACTGAAGCTTTCACT.

The chain recombines TRBV25-1 with TRBJ1-6; 11 nucleotides align to TRBD1. V dropped 5 bases and J dropped 7; count of bases not matched to a gene: 7. CDR3 size: 16 residues. Germline CDR1 reads MGHDK; CDR2 reads SYGVNS. CDR3 nucleotides: TGTGCCAGCAGTATGGGACAGGGGGTCGGCAATTCACCCCTCCACTTT. Protein sequence: CASSMGQGVGNSPLHF. Full variable domain (rest looked up from reference TRBV25-1 and TRBJ1-6): EADIYQTPRYLVIGTGKKITLECSQTMGHDKMYWYQQDPGMELHLIHYSYGVNSTEKGDLSSESTVSRIRTEHFPLTLESARPSHTSQYLCASSMGQGVGNSPLHFGNGTRLTVT.

V is TRBV7-9 and J is TRBJ2-7; 7 bases align to TRBD2. The CDR3 runs 16 residues. The trim removed 5 bases at V and 0 bases at J, leaving 10 bases unmatched. In germline, CDR1 is SEHNR, CDR2 FQNEAQ (reference sequence). CDR3 DNA sequence: TGTGCCAGCAGCCAAGATGTCTCTAGCGGCTCCTACGAGCAGTACTTC. As protein: CASSQDVSSGSYEQYF. The complete variable domain, with remaining parts taken from reference TRBV7-9 and TRBJ2-7, reads DTGVSQNPRHKITKRGQNVTFRCDPISEHNRLYWYRQTLGQGPEFLTYFQNEAQLEKSRLLSDRFSAERPKGSFSTLEIQRTEQGDSAMYLCASSQDVSSGSYEQYFGPGTRLTVT.

Concerning this clonotype itself: This clone may be a read error of a much larger clone one base away. This chain uses TRBV25-1 with TRBJ2-2; weak D call: TRBD2 (5 bases). From germline, CDR1 is MGHDK and CDR2 SYGVNS. This CDR3 is built from 12 residues. Written as DNA, the CDR3 is TGTGCCACCGCTTTCGACACCGGGAAGCTGTTTTTT. Translation: CATAFDTGKLFF.

This clonotype was detected ten times or more. The gene calls are TRBV29-1 and TRBJ1-4, with 8 bases lining up with TRBD1. CDR3 length equals 14 residues. Trimming removed 4 bases from V and 1 base from J; junction bases left unmatched: 2. The germline V gene encodes CDR1 SQVTM and CDR2 ANQGSEA. The CDR3 bases are TGCAGCGTTGGGGGGACAGGAACTAATGAAAAACTGTTTTTT. It translates to CSVGGTGTNEKLFF. Based on the CDR3 plus reference TRBV29-1 and TRBJ1-4, the full variable domain is SAVISQKPSRDICQRGTSLTIQCQVDSQVTMMFWYRQQPGQSLTLIATANQGSEATYESGFVIDKFPISRPNLTFSTLTVSNMSPEDSSIYLCSVGGTGTNEKLFFGSGTQLSVL.

A few counts support this clonotype. The rearrangement uses TRBV5-4 and TRBJ2-7; TRBD1 matches 9 bases. This CDR3 has 13 residues. The germline V gene encodes CDR1 SGHNT and CDR2 YYREEE (reference sequence). With 7 bases clipped from V and 5 bases from J, the junction kept 7 bases outside the gene matches. This chain's CDR3 is CASATGGLNEQYF. The CDR3, as DNA: TGTGCCAGCGCGACAGGGGGATTGAACGAGCAGTACTTC.

This clonotype was counted between two and nine times. V gene TRBV4-1 combines with J gene TRBJ2-7; D gene ambiguous. V lost 1 base, J lost 2 bases, and 9 bases lay in between. The CDR3 covers 14 residues. CDR1 is MGHRA, CDR2 YSYEKL, per germline. The CDR3 bases are TGCGCCAGCAGCCAAGGACTGGGCCCCTACGAGCAGTACTTC. It yields the protein CASSQGLGPYEQYF.

This rearrangement joins TRBV10-3 to TRBJ2-2; no reliable D call. CDR3 length equals 12 residues. Germline V gene sequence: CDR1 ENHRY, CDR2 SYGVKD. Trimming stripped 4 bases from V and 4 bases from J, with 4 bases between. CDR3 sequence: CAISAPTGELFF. The DNA of the CDR3 is TGTGCCATCAGTGCCCCCACCGGGGAGCTGTTTTTT.